The present T cell receptor (beta chain) was sequenced within a study of T cells in localized non-small cell lung cancer. Regarding the study as a whole: It was uninvolved adjacent lung that showed the highest T cell clonality, exceeding tumor. Multi-region tumor sequencing was not done, so intratumor heterogeneity could not be excluded. Out of the top 100 tumor clones, a median approximately 61 were seen in adjacent lung.

V was cut by 4 bases and J by 5 bases, with 11 bases left in between. Germline V lookup: CDR1 GTSNPN, CDR2 SVGIG (reference sequence). The CDR3 loop spans 12 amino acids. Method: immunoSEQ multiplex PCR; TCRdb's copy keeps in-frame clones and lacks some. The sample includes approximately 50,000 clones, 86% seen only once; the top ten take approximately 2.4%. As concerns this clone: Its antigen is still unknown.

The sequencing here drew on PBMCs, taken before any cancer treatment. The chain has TRBV30 and TRBJ2-5; D may correspond to TRBD1 or TRBD2 (5 bases each). The receptor was derived from a man between 35 and 75 years old with stage II lung adenocarcinoma. The CDR3 sequence is CAWMGPGETQYF. The CDR3 region has the DNA TGTGCCTGGATGGGACCTGGGGAGACCCAGTACTTC.